This TCR beta chain was identified in a study of T cell clonotyping in hematopoietic cell transplantation. Between the trimmed V and J ends, which lost 3 bases and 0 bases, there was a span of 16 bases. Germline V gene data show CDR1 as SGHTS and CDR2 as YDEGEE. This CDR3 comprises 18 residues. Time point in this sample: recipient sample about 28 days before transplant, after cytoreduction. Sequencing used immunoSEQ multiplex PCR; TCRdb keeps in-frame clones, though not all of them. This sample yields 46,000 or so clones, of which about nine tenths are seen a single time; 5.9% belongs to the top ten. About this clone itself: Its antigen is unidentified.

General study results and limits: After transplant, recipient diversity fell while pathologically expanded clonotypes grew through day 180.

This material consisted of peripheral blood mononuclear cells, taken before stem cell transplant. The chain employs TRBV5-8 and TRBJ2-6, with D perhaps matching TRBD1 or TRBD2 (6 bases each). The TCR originated in a man in his sixties with biphenotypic leukemia. Some clones in this sample may be carry-over from other donors' samples. The CDR3 sequence: CASSSRTGASSGANVLTF. The CDR3 DNA reads TGTGCCAGCAGCTCGCGTACGGGGGCGAGCTCTGGGGCCAACGTCCTGACTTTC.